This T cell receptor (beta chain) is drawn from a study of PD-L1 blockade in urothelial cancer. Overall study context: Most patients, about 90% of the roughly 29, were males with bladder-origin cancer. Anywhere from 0 to 3 prior chemotherapy regimens had been received by patients.

PCRs were each spiked with synthetic TCR analog templates. The protocol was immunoSEQ multiplex PCR, while the TCRdb copy is restricted to in-frame clones and leaves out a portion. Of about 74,000 clones listed, about 85% are singletons. The sequence was collected from a man aged 70-80 years with urothelial cancer. Source: PBMCs, taken around atezolizumab (anti-PD-L1) treatment.

The CDR3: CASRPGQGMDGELFF. CDR3 sequence (DNA): TGCGCCAGCAGACCCGGACAGGGGATGGACGGGGAGCTGTTTTTT. The chain carries TRBV5-1 and TRBJ2-2; 9 bases are a match to TRBD1. The CDR3 is 15 amino acids. The V and J ends lost 5 bases and 7 bases, in that order; junction bases with no gene match: 9. Per germline, CDR1 SGHRS and CDR2 YFSETQ.